One T cell receptor beta chain is described in this entry. Its antigen is still unknown. PCR primers comprised 60 Vbeta and 13 Jbeta primers. The assay was immunoSEQ multiplex PCR, and TCRdb's table has in-frame clones only and misses some. Here the sample spans roughly 180,000 clones, 75% to 90% being singletons. This entry comes from a study of cytomegalovirus exposure and HLA in healthy donors. General study findings and limits: Later, an analysis found that common viral pathogens appeared to be linked with several of the most significant clusters.

The clonotype comes from a boy between 2 and 10 years old in good health and CMV-seronegative. The sample consisted of PBMCs.

CDR3 nucleotides: TGTGCCAGTAGGGGGACAGGGGCTGAAAAACTGTTTTTT. Its translation is CASRGTGAEKLFF. V usage is TRBV2 and J usage is TRBJ1-4, with TRBD1 matching over 10 bases. The V gene's germline CDR1 is SNHLY and CDR2 FYNNEI. The CDR3 consists of 13 residues. The V segment lost 9 bases and the J segment 7 bases; nucleotides outside the gene matches: 5.